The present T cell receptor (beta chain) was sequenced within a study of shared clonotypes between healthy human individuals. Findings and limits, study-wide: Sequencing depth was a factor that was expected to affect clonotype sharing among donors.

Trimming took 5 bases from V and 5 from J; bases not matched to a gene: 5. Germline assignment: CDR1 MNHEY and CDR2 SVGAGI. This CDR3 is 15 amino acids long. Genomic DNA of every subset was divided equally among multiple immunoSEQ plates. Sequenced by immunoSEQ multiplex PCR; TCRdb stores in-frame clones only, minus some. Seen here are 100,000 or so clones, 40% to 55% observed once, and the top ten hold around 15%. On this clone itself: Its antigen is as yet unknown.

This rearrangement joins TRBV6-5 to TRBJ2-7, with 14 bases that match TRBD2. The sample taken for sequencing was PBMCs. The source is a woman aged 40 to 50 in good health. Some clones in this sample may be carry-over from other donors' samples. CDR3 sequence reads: CASSPGTSGSDEQYF. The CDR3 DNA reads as TGTGCCAGCAGTCCCGGGACTAGCGGGAGCGACGAGCAGTACTTC.